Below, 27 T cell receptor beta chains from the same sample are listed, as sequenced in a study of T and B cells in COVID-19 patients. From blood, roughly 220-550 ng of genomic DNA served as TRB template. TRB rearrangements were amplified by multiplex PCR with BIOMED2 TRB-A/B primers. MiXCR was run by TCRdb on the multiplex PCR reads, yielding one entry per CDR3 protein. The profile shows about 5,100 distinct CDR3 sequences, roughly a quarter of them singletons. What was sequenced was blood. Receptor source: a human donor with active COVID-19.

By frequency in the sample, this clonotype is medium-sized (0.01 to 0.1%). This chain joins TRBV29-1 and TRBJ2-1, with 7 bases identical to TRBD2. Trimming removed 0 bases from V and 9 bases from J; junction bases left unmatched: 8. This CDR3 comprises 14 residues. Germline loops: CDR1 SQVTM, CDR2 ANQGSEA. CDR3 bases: TGCAGCGTTGAAGATTGGAGCGGGATGTCTGAGCAGTTCTTC. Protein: CSVEDWSGMSEQFF.

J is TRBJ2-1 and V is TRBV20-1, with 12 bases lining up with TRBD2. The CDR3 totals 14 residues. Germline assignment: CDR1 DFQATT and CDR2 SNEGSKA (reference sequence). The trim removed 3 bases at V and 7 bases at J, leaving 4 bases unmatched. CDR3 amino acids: CSASASGRGNEQFF. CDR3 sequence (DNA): TGCAGTGCTAGTGCTAGCGGGAGGGGTAATGAGCAGTTCTTC.

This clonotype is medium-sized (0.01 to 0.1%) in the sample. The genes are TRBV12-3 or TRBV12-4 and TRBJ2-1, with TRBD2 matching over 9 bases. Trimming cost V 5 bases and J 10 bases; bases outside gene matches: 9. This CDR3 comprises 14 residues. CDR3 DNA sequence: TGTGCCAGCAGTCCGGGACTAGCTTTAAGCGAGCAGTTCTTC. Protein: CASSPGLALSEQFF.

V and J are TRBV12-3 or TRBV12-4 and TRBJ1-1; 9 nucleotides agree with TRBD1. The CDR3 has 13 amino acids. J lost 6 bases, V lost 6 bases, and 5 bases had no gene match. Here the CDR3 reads CASRGTGKPEAFF. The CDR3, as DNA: TGTGCCAGCAGGGGGACAGGGAAGCCTGAAGCTTTCTTT.

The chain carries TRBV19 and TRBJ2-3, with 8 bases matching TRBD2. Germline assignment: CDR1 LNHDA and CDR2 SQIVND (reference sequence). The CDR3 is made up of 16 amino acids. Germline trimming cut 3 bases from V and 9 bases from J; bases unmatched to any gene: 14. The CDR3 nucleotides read TGTGCCAGTAGTATCACGCCTAGCGGGCCGAGGCGGACGCAGTATTTT. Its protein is CASSITPSGPRRTQYF.

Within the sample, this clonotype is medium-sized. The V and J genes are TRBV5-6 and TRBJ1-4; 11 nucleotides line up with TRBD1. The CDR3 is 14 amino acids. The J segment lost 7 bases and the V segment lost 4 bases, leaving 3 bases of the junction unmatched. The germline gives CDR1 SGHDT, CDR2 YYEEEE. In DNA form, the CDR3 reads TGTGCCAGCAGCCGCGGACAGGGGGCTGAAAAACTGTTTTTT. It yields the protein CASSRGQGAEKLFF.

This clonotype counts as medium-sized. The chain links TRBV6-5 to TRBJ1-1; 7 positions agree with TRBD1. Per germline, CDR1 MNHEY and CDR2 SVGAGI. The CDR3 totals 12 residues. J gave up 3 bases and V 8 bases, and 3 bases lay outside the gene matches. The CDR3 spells CASRDRYTEAFF. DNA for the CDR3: TGTGCCAGCCGGGACAGATACACTGAAGCTTTCTTT.

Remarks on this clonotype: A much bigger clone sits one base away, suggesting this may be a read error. CDR3 bases: TGTGCCAGCTCACCAGGGATAGGAGGGGAGACCCAGTACTTC. This codes for CASSPGIGGETQYF. This chain connects TRBV18 to TRBJ2-5, with D perhaps TRBD2 (6 bases). Trimming took 2 bases from V and 5 from J, leaving 12 bases between them. Per germline, CDR1 KGHSH and CDR2 LQKENI. The CDR3 contains 14 residues.

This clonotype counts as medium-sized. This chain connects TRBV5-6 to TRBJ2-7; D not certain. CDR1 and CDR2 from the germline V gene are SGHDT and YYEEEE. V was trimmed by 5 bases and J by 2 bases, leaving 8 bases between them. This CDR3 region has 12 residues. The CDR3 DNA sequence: TGTGCCAGCAGTCGGTGGGCCTACGAGCAGTACTTC. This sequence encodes CASSRWAYEQYF.

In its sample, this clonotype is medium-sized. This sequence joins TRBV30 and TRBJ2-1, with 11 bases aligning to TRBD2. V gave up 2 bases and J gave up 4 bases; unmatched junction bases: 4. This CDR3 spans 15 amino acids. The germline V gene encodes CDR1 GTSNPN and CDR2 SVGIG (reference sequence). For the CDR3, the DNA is TGTGCCTGGAGTCTGACTAGCGGGAAATACAATGAGCAGTTCTTC. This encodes CAWSLTSGKYNEQFF.

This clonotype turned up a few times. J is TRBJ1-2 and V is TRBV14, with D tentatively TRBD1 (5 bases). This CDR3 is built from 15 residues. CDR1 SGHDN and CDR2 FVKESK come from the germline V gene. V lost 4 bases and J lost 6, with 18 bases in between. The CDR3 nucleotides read TGTGCCAGCAGCCCCTTGGTGGGACGGAGTAATGGCTACACCTTC. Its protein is CASSPLVGRSNGYTF.

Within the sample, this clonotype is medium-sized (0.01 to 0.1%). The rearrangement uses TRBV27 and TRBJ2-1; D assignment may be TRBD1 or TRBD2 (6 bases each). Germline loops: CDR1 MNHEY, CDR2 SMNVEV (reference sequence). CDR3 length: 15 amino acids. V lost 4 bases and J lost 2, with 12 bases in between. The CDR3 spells CASSYLGGTYNEQFF. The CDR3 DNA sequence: TGTGCCAGCAGTTATTTGGGGGGCACCTACAATGAGCAGTTCTTC.

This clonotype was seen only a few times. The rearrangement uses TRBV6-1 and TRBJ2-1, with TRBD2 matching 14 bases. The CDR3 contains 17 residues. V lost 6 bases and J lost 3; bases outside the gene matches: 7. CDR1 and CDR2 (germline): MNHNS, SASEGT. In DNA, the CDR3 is TGTGCCAGCAGCCTACAGACTAGCGGGGGGGGCTACAATGAGCAGTTCTTC. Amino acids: CASSLQTSGGGYNEQFF.

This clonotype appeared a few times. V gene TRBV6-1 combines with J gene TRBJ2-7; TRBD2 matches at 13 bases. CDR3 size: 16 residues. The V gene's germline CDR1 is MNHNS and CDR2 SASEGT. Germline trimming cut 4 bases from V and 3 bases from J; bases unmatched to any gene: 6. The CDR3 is CASSVSLAGGLYEQYF. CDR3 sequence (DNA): TGTGCCAGCAGTGTCTCACTAGCGGGGGGGCTCTACGAGCAGTACTTC.

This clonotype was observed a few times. The CDR3 region has the DNA TGTGCCAGCAGGCCCGGGACAGGGGAAACTGAAGCTTTCTTT. It yields the protein CASRPGTGETEAFF. The rearrangement links TRBV6-5 to TRBJ1-1; TRBD1 matches at 10 bases. The CDR3 runs 14 residues. The V and J ends lost 6 bases and 5 bases, in that order; junction bases with no gene match: 6. The germline CDR1 and CDR2 sequences are MNHEY and SVGAGI.

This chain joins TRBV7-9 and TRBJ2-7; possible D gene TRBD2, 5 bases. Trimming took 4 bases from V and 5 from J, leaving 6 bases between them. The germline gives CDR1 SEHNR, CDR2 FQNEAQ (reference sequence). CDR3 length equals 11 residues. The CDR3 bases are TGTGCCAGCAGCTCGGGGAACGAGCAGTACTTC. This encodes CASSSGNEQYF.

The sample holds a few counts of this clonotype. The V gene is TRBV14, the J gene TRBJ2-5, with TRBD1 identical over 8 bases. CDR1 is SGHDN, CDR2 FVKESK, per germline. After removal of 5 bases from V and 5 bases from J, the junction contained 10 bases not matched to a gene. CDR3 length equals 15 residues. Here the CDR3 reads CASSNTPGGWETQYF. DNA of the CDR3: TGTGCCAGCAGCAATACCCCAGGGGGCTGGGAGACCCAGTACTTC.

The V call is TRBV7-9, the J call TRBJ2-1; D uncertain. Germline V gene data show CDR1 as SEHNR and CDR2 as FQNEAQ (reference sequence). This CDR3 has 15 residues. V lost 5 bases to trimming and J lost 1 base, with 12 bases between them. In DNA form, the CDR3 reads TGTGCCAGCAGCCTAGTCGGGTTTTCCTACAATGAGCAGTTCTTC. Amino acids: CASSLVGFSYNEQFF. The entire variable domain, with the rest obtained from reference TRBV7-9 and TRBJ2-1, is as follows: DTGVSQNPRHKITKRGQNVTFRCDPISEHNRLYWYRQTLGQGPEFLTYFQNEAQLEKSRLLSDRFSAERPKGSFSTLEIQRTEQGDSAMYLCASSLVGFSYNEQFFGPGTRLTVL.

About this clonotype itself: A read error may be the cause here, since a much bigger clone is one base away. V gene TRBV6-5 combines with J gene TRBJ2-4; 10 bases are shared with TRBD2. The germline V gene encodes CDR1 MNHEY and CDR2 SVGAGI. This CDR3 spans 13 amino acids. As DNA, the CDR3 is TGTGCCATCAGTGGGGAGCGGGAGGGGAAGCAGTACTTC. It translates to CAISGEREGKQYF.

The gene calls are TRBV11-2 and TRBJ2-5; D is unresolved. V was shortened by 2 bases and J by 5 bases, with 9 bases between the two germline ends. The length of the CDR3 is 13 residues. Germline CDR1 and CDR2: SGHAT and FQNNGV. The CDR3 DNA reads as TGTGCCAGCAGCTTATCCACGATTGAGACCCAGTACTTC. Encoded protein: CASSLSTIETQYF. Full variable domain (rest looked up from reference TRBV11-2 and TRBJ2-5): EAGVAQSPRYKIIEKRQSVAFWCNPISGHATLYWYQQILGQGPKLLIQFQNNGVVDDSQLPKDRFSAERLKGVDSTLKIQPAKLEDSAVYLCASSLSTIETQYFGPGTRLLVL.

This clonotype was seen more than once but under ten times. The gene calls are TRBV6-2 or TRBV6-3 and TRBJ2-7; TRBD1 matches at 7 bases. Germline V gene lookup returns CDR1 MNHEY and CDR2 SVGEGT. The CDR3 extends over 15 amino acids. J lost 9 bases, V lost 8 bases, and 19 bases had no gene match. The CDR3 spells CASSLDRPTNTGQYF. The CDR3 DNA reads TGTGCCAGCTCCTTGGACAGGCCAACGAACACGGGGCAGTACTTC.

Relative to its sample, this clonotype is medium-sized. The CDR3 is CSVLDRSQFYEQYF. For the CDR3, the DNA is TGCAGCGTTTTGGACAGATCACAATTCTACGAGCAGTACTTC. The chain couples TRBV29-1 to TRBJ2-7; D might be TRBD1 (6 bases). Germline assignment: CDR1 SQVTM and CDR2 ANQGSEA. V shed 5 bases and J shed 3 bases, with 17 bases lying between them. The CDR3 loop spans 14 amino acids.

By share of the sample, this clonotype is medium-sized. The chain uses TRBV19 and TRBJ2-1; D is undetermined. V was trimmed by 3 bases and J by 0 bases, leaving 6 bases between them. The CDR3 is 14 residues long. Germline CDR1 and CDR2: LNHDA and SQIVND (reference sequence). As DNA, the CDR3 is TGTGCCAGTAGTATTAGGCGCTCCTACAATGAGCAGTTCTTC. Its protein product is CASSIRRSYNEQFF.

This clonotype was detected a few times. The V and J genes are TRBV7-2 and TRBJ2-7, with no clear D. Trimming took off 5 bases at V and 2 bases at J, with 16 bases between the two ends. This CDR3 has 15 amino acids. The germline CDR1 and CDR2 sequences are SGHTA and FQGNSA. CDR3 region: CASSTSATGTYEQYF. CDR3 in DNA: TGTGCCAGCAGCACATCCGCGACTGGAACCTACGAGCAGTACTTC.

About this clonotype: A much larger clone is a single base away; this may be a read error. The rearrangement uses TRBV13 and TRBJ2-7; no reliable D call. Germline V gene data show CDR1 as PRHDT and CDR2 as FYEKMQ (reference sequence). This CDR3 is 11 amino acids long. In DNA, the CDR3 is TGTGCCAGCAGCTCGCCCTACAAGCAGTACTTC. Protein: CASSSPYKQYF.

CDR3 coding DNA: TGTGCCAGCAGTTGGACCCATGGCAATCAGCCCCAGCATTTT. This translates into CASSWTHGNQPQHF. The J gene is TRBJ1-5, the V gene TRBV12-3 or TRBV12-4; D not certain. The CDR3 has 14 residues. Trimming left V 4 bases short and J 2 bases short, with 9 bases between.

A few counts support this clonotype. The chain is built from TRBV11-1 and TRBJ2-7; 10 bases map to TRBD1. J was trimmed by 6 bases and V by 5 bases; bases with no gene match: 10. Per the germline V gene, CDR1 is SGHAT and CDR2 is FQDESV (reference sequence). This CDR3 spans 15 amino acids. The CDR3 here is CASSRQGAQTREQYF. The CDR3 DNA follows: TGTGCCAGCAGCCGACAGGGGGCCCAGACACGCGAGCAGTACTTC.